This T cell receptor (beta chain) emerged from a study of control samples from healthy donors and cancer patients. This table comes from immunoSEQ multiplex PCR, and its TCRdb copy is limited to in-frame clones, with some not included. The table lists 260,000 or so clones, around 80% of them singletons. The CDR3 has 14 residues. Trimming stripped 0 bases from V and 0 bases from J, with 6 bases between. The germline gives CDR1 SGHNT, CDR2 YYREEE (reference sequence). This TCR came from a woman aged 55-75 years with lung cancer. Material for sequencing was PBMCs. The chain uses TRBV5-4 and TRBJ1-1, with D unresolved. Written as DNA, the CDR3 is TGTGCCAGCAGCTTGGGGATGGTGAACACTGAAGCTTTCTTT. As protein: CASSLGMVNTEAFF.